These T cell receptor beta chains were read from a single sample in a study of CD8+ T cells in alopecia areata. Generated by immunoSEQ multiplex PCR, the TCRdb table keeps only in-frame clones and is missing some. The table lists 130,000 or so clones, about 85% of them singletons. The specimen comprised CD8+ T cells sorted from blood, sampled at week 4, from a patient treated with tofacitinib. All receptors come from a human donor with alopecia areata. Both conserved end residues are part of each CDR3. D genes are given only for firm matches. Only part of the rows carry a size: once, few, many, or a class if the clone is expanded.

length: 13; D: NA; size: NA; J: TRBJ2-2; V: TRBV4-1; DNA: TGCGCCAGCAGCCTCCAGGGGACCGGGGAGCTGTTTTTT; CDR3: CASSLQGTGELFF
length: 18; D: NA; size: few; J: TRBJ2-1; V: TRBV15; DNA: TGTGCCACCAGCAGAGATCGCCCCACAGGGAGCTCCTACAATGAGCAGTTCTTC; CDR3: CATSRDRPTGSSYNEQFF
length: 16; D: NA; size: NA; J: TRBJ1-4; V: TRBV18; DNA: TGTGCCAGCTCACCATCTCGGGCAGCTGCTAATGAAAAACTGTTTTTT; CDR3: CASSPSRAAANEKLFF
length: 15; D: TRBD1; size: NA; J: TRBJ1-5; V: TRBV6-4; DNA: TGTGCCAGCAGTGACGGTCAGGGGGGTTCCTCACCCCAGCATTTT; CDR3: CASSDGQGGSSPQHF
length: 15; D: NA; size: once; J: TRBJ2-1; V: TRBV29-1; DNA: TGCAGCATACTCCGAGGGTCCTCCCAGCACAATGAGCAGTTCTTC; CDR3: CSILRGSSQHNEQFF
length: 16; D: TRBD1; size: NA; J: TRBJ1-2; V: TRBV30; DNA: TGTGCCTGGTCCGACAGGGCCTTAAATCCGAACTATGGCTACACCTTC; CDR3: CAWSDRALNPNYGYTF
length: 14; D: TRBD2; size: NA; J: TRBJ2-7; V: TRBV5-1; DNA: TGCGCCAGCAGCTCCGGGACTAGCGCCCACGAGCAGTACTTC; CDR3: CASSSGTSAHEQYF
length: 18; D: NA; size: NA; J: TRBJ2-1; V: TRBV7-9; DNA: TGTGCCAGCAGCTCCCTCATTTTGACTTTAGGCCCCGGCGATGAGCAGTTCTTC; CDR3: CASSSLILTLGPGDEQFF
length: 15; D: TRBD1; size: NA; J: TRBJ1-2; V: TRBV29-1; DNA: TGCAGCGTTGAAGATTGGGACAGGGAAGGATATGGCTACACCTTC; CDR3: CSVEDWDREGYGYTF
length: 14; D: TRBD1; size: NA; J: TRBJ2-7; V: TRBV29-1; DNA: TGCAGCGTTGAAGATACTAGACAGGGATACGAGCAGTACTTC; CDR3: CSVEDTRQGYEQYF
length: 12; D: NA; size: NA; J: TRBJ2-3; V: TRBV2; DNA: TGTGCCAGCCCCGGTAGCACAGATACGCAGTATTTT; CDR3: CASPGSTDTQYF
length: 14; D: TRBD1; size: NA; J: TRBJ1-1; V: TRBV13; DNA: TGTGCCAGCAGCCGGGACAGGGGTAACACTGAAGCTTTCTTT; CDR3: CASSRDRGNTEAFF
length: 15; D: NA; size: NA; J: TRBJ1-2; V: TRBV27; DNA: TGTGCCAGCAGTTTATCGAAGCACGCTTACTATGGCTACACCTTC; CDR3: CASSLSKHAYYGYTF
length: 16; D: TRBD1; size: once; J: TRBJ2-7; V: TRBV4-1; DNA: TGCGCCAGCAGCCTACCGGACAGGGGGCACTCCTACGAGCAGTACTTC; CDR3: CASSLPDRGHSYEQYF
length: 10; D: NA; size: NA; J: TRBJ2-3; V: TRBV2; DNA: TGTGCCACCAAGGGGGATACGCAGTATTTT; CDR3: CATKGDTQYF
length: 16; D: NA; size: once; J: TRBJ1-4; V: TRBV30; DNA: TGTGCCTGGAGTGTATTCGGGGGTGTCACTAATGAAAAACTGTTTTTT; CDR3: CAWSVFGGVTNEKLFF
length: 11; D: TRBD1; size: NA; J: TRBJ1-1; V: TRBV29-1; DNA: TGCAGCGTGCCCGACAGGGAATTGGCTTTCTTT; CDR3: CSVPDRELAFF
length: 18; D: NA; size: few; J: TRBJ2-3; V: TRBV29-1; DNA: TGCAGCGTAAGAAACCCGAGGGGGGACGTAGCTAGCACAGATACGCAGTATTTT; CDR3: CSVRNPRGDVASTDTQYF
length: 11; D: TRBD1; size: few; J: TRBJ2-7; V: TRBV29-1; DNA: TGCAGCGTGGGGACAGCCTACGAGCAGTACTTC; CDR3: CSVGTAYEQYF
length: 14; D: TRBD1; size: NA; J: TRBJ1-1; V: TRBV9; DNA: TGTGCCAGCAGCGGAGGGACAGTGAACACTGAAGCTTTCTTT; CDR3: CASSGGTVNTEAFF
length: 15; D: NA; size: NA; J: TRBJ2-1; V: TRBV6-5; DNA: TGTGCCAGCAGTTATGGAATAGCCACCCCGAATGAGCAGTTCTTC; CDR3: CASSYGIATPNEQFF
length: 15; D: TRBD2; size: NA; J: TRBJ2-4; V: TRBV19; DNA: TGTGCCAGTAGTATGAATAGCGGGGGGGACGACATTCAGTACTTC; CDR3: CASSMNSGGDDIQYF